The clone carrying this TCR beta chain has at least ten counts. Its matching antigen is unknown. These data originate in a study of T-cell reconstitution after alpha-beta-depleted transplantation in children. Study outcomes and limitations: As was reported, about two months after transplant, alpha-beta T cells came from several hundred expanded graft clones.

Germline lookup yields CDR1 DFQATT and CDR2 SNEGSKA (reference sequence). Germline trimming cut 2 bases from V and 5 bases from J; bases unmatched to any gene: 12. CDR3 length equals 17 residues. TCRbeta library construction was performed incorporating unique molecular identifiers. TCRdb processed the PCR reads anew with MiXCR; each CDR3 protein has one entry. This table has 65,000 to 85,000 distinct CDR3 sequences, roughly a tenth appearing once. The rearrangement uses TRBV20-1 and TRBJ2-5; TRBD2 agrees at 12 bases. Material: PBMCs, obtained before TCRalphabeta/CD19-depleted stem cell transplant. This receptor was identified in a boy aged 5-17 years with acute myeloid leukemia, due to receive a stem cell transplant. The CDR3 DNA reads TGCAGTGCTAGATCACTCCGTGGACTAGCGGGACGGGAGACCCAGTACTTC. Translating it yields CSARSLRGLAGRETQYF.